One and the same sample provided the 21 T cell receptor beta chains below, sequenced in a study of T cell responses to AZD1222 COVID-19 vaccine. Method: immunoSEQ multiplex PCR; TCRdb's copy keeps in-frame clones and lacks some. The sample lists roughly 120,000 clones; 94% were seen once. The sequenced sample was peripheral blood, obtained on day 0 of AZD1222 vaccination. Receptors originate from an adult in good health.

This clone was recorded a few times. CDR3 region: CASSPGQFAEAFF. CDR3 DNA: TGTGCCAGCAGCCCAGGACAGTTTGCTGAAGCTTTCTTT. This chain uses TRBV28 with TRBJ1-1; a weak D match, TRBD1 (6 bases). Germline lookup yields CDR1 MDHEN and CDR2 SYDVKM. Trimming took off 6 bases at V and 6 bases at J, with 14 bases between the two ends. CDR3 length equals 13 residues.

The chain joins TRBV5-1 to TRBJ1-3; 8 nucleotides agree with TRBD1. CDR3 size: 15 residues. J was trimmed by 7 bases and V by 0 bases; bases with no gene match: 6. CDR1 and CDR2 (germline): SGHRS, YFSETQ. CDR3 bases: TGCGCCAGCAGCTTGGCCGGACAGGGACGGAACACCATATATTTT. Translation gives CASSLAGQGRNTIYF.

This clone was counted between two and nine times. The rearrangement links TRBV12-3 or TRBV12-4 to TRBJ2-7; D possibly corresponds to TRBD1 (6 bases). V was cut by 4 bases and J by 3 bases, with 7 bases left in between. The CDR3 has 12 residues. The CDR3 bases are TGTGCCAGCAGTTCACAGGGCTACGAGCAGTACTTC. Protein sequence: CASSSQGYEQYF.

The CDR3 nucleotides read TGTGCCAGCTCACCACCGGGACTAGCGGCCTTTGATGAGCAGTTCTTC. It translates to CASSPPGLAAFDEQFF. This chain joins TRBV18 and TRBJ2-1; 11 nucleotides match TRBD2. This CDR3 comprises 16 residues. Losses at the gene ends were 0 bases for V and 8 bases for J; bases not matched to a gene: 6. Per germline, CDR1 KGHSH and CDR2 LQKENI. Supplemented by reference TRBV18 and TRBJ2-1, the full variable domain reads NAGVMQNPRHLVRRRGQEARLRCSPMKGHSHVYWYRQLPEEGLKFMVYLQKENIIDESGMPKERFSAEFPKEGPSILRIQQVVRGDSAAYFCASSPPGLAAFDEQFFGPGTRLTVL.

The rearrangement joins TRBV28 to TRBJ1-2; D is uncertain. CDR3 size: 13 residues. Germline CDR1 is MDHEN and CDR2 is SYDVKM. V dropped 2 bases and J dropped 6 bases, with 10 bases sitting between them. The CDR3 region has the DNA TGTGCCAGCAGTTTAGTGGTATCTAATGGCTACACCTTC. As protein: CASSLVVSNGYTF.

The chain combines TRBV4-1 with TRBJ2-4; no clear D gene. CDR1 and CDR2 (germline): MGHRA, YSYEKL. V lost 4 bases to trimming and J lost 1 base, with 11 bases between them. This CDR3 comprises 15 residues. This chain's CDR3 is CASSLVNMAKNIQYF. For the CDR3, the DNA is TGCGCCAGCAGCCTGGTAAATATGGCCAAAAACATTCAGTACTTC.

The chain has TRBV12-3 or TRBV12-4 and TRBJ1-1; D gene ambiguous. This CDR3 comprises 12 residues. Trimming took off 5 bases at V and 5 bases at J, with 9 bases between the two ends. The CDR3, as DNA: TGTGCCAGCAGTCGCGACGGGACTGAAGCTTTCTTT. Its translation is CASSRDGTEAFF.

The rearrangement links TRBV5-1 to TRBJ1-1; no definite D call. This CDR3 region has 14 residues. Germline V gene lookup returns CDR1 SGHRS and CDR2 YFSETQ. Trimming pared 1 base from V and 0 bases from J, leaving 7 bases between. CDR3: CASSLSTVNTEAFF. As DNA, the CDR3 is TGCGCCAGCAGCTTGAGTACAGTGAACACTGAAGCTTTCTTT.

This chain links TRBV4-1 with TRBJ2-7; D might be TRBD2 (6 bases). The germline V and J ends were trimmed by 6 bases and 1 base, with 13 bases remaining between them. Germline V gene sequence: CDR1 MGHRA, CDR2 YSYEKL. The CDR3 length is 14 residues. The chain's CDR3 is CASSQGLVSYEQYF. The CDR3 nucleotides read TGCGCCAGCAGTCAGGGACTCGTATCCTACGAGCAGTACTTC.

The genes are TRBV6-5 and TRBJ1-3; TRBD1 is a possible D gene (5 bases). Germline loops: CDR1 MNHEY, CDR2 SVGAGI. Trimming stripped 9 bases from V and 2 bases from J, with 11 bases between. The CDR3 contains 13 residues. In nucleotides, the CDR3 is TGTGCCAGTTCGCCGGGACCTGGAAACACCATATATTTT. Translated, it gives CASSPGPGNTIYF.

This rearrangement joins TRBV29-1 to TRBJ2-7, with TRBD1 matching 8 bases. After removal of 1 base from V and 6 bases from J, the junction contained 2 bases not matched to a gene. There are 12 residues in the CDR3. Germline CDR1 reads SQVTM; CDR2 reads ANQGSEA. CDR3 in DNA: TGCAGCGTTGAAGGACAGGGGTCCGAGCAGTACTTC. Translation: CSVEGQGSEQYF.

The chain combines TRBV27 with TRBJ2-3, with 13 bases that match TRBD2. The CDR3 covers 20 residues. Trimming removed 5 bases from V and 2 bases from J; junction bases left unmatched: 16. Germline assignment: CDR1 MNHEY and CDR2 SMNVEV (reference sequence). The CDR3: CASSPTSMGLAGPITDTQYF. CDR3 nucleotide sequence: TGTGCCAGCAGTCCGACATCAATGGGACTAGCGGGACCGATCACAGATACGCAGTATTTT.

V and J are TRBV28 and TRBJ1-2; D is unclear. CDR3 length: 10 residues. V was pared by 6 bases and J by 3 bases, with 2 bases between. Germline CDR1 is MDHEN and CDR2 is SYDVKM. The CDR3 here is CASRDYGYTF. DNA of the CDR3: TGTGCCAGCAGAGACTATGGCTACACCTTC.

This chain connects TRBV19 to TRBJ1-2; D ambiguous. CDR1 LNHDA and CDR2 SQIVND come from the germline V gene (reference sequence). This CDR3 is 12 amino acids long. Trimming pared 5 bases from V and 3 bases from J, leaving 7 bases between. CDR3 region: CASSLVHYGYTF. The CDR3 DNA reads as TGTGCCAGTAGTCTCGTTCACTATGGCTACACCTTC.

In DNA, the CDR3 is TGTGCCAGCAGCGAACAGGGGTCGGAAAACACCATATATTTT. Amino acid sequence: CASSEQGSENTIYF. The chain employs TRBV6-2 or TRBV6-3 and TRBJ1-3, with 7 bases that match TRBD1. CDR1 is MNHEY, CDR2 SVGEGT, per germline. The V and J ends lost 6 bases and 6 bases, in that order; junction bases with no gene match: 8. The CDR3 is made up of 14 amino acids.

This chain joins TRBV18 and TRBJ2-5; D is ambiguous. Germline loops: CDR1 KGHSH, CDR2 LQKENI. There are 15 residues in the CDR3. Trimming stripped 3 bases from V and 4 bases from J, with 15 bases between. Here the CDR3 DNA reads TGTGCCAGCTCACCCTCTCGCGCCCAGGTAGAGACCCAGTACTTC. This codes for CASSPSRAQVETQYF.

The genes are TRBV9 and TRBJ2-2, with 7 bases fitting TRBD2. The V gene end was trimmed by 0 bases and the J gene end by 1 base; junction bases not matched to a gene: 3. This CDR3 has 16 amino acids. Germline CDR1 reads SGDLS; CDR2 reads YYNGEE. CDR3 nucleotides: TGTGCCAGCAGCGTAGTGGCTAGCGGGAACACCGGGGAGCTGTTTTTT. This translates into CASSVVASGNTGELFF.

CDR3 loop: CASSLLGVANEKLFF. The CDR3 DNA reads as TGTGCCAGCAGTTTATTAGGGGTAGCTAATGAAAAACTGTTTTTT. V gene TRBV28 combines with J gene TRBJ1-4; D is possibly TRBD1 (5 bases). Germline lookup yields CDR1 MDHEN and CDR2 SYDVKM. The V gene lost 1 base and the J gene lost 3 bases, with 9 bases spanning the gap. This CDR3 is built from 15 residues.

The chain carries TRBV5-1 and TRBJ2-2; no definite D call. The CDR3 is made up of 14 amino acids. Germline V gene data show CDR1 as SGHRS and CDR2 as YFSETQ. Trimming pared 3 bases from V and 6 bases from J, leaving 12 bases between. The CDR3 DNA reads TGCGCCAGCAGCTCCCCCCCCCGGCCCGGGGAGCTGTTTTTT. Translating it yields CASSSPPRPGELFF.

J is TRBJ1-1 and V is TRBV19; D is perhaps TRBD1 (5 bases). Trimming cost V 3 bases and J 3 bases, with 14 bases left between them. From germline, CDR1 is LNHDA and CDR2 SQIVND (reference sequence). The CDR3 consists of 15 residues. CDR3 in DNA: TGTGCCAGTAGTATCCGGGACGGACACCACACTGAAGCTTTCTTT. Protein: CASSIRDGHHTEAFF.

J is TRBJ2-5 and V is TRBV2; D gene uncertain. V was pared by 6 bases and J by 2 bases, with 4 bases between. Looked up from germline, CDR1 is SNHLY and CDR2 is FYNNEI. This CDR3 is 11 amino acids long. CDR3 region: CASSTQETQYF. The CDR3 coding sequence is TGTGCCAGCAGCACACAAGAGACCCAGTACTTC.